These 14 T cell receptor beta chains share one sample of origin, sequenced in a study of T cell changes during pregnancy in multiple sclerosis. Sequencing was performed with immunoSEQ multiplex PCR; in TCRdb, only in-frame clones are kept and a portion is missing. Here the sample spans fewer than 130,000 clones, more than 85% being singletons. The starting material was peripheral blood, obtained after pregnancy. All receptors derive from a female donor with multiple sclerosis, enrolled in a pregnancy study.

CDR3 DNA: TGCGCCAGCAGCCCGCCCATTAGCTCTGGGGCCAACGTCCTGACTTTC. Amino acid sequence: CASSPPISSGANVLTF. The V call is TRBV5-1, the J call TRBJ2-6; D unresolved. V was cut by 4 bases and J by 0 bases, with 11 bases left in between. Germline V gene sequence: CDR1 SGHRS, CDR2 YFSETQ. This CDR3 is 16 amino acids long.

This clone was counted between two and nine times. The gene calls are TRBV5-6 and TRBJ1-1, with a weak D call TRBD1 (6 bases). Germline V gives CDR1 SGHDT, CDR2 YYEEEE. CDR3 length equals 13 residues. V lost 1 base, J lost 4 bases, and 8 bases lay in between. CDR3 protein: CASSLHRVTEAFF. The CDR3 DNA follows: TGTGCCAGCAGCTTGCACAGGGTCACTGAAGCTTTCTTT.

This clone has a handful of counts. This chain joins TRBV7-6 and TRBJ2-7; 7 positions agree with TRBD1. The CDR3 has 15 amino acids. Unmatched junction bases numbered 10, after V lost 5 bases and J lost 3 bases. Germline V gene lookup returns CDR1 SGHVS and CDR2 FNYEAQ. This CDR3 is CASSNEGTAIYEQYF. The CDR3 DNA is TGTGCCAGCAGCAATGAAGGGACAGCTATCTACGAGCAGTACTTC.

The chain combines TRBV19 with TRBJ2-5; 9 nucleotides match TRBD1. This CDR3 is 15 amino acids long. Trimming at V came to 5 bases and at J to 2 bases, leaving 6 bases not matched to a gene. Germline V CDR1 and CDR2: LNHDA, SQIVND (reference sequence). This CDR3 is CASSLRTGAQETQYF. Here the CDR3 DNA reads TGTGCCAGTAGTCTTCGGACAGGGGCACAAGAGACCCAGTACTTC.

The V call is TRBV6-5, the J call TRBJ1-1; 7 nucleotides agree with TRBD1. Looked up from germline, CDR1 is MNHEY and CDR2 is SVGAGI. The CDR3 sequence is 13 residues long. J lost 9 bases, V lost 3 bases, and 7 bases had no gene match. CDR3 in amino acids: CASSYLQGIKAFF. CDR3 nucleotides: TGTGCCAGCAGTTATCTACAGGGGATAAAAGCTTTCTTT.

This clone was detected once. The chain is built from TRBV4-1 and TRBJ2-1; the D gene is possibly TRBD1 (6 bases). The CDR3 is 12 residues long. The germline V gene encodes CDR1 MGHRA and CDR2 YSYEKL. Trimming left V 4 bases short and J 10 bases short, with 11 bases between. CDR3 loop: CASSLQGWEQFF. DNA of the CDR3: TGCGCCAGCAGCCTACAGGGTTGGGAGCAGTTCTTC.

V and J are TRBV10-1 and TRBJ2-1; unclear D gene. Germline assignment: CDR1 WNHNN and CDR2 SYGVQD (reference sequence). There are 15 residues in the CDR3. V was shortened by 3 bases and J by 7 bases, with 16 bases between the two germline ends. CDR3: CASSDWSINLNEQFF. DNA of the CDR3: TGCGCCAGCAGTGATTGGAGCATCAACCTGAATGAGCAGTTCTTC.

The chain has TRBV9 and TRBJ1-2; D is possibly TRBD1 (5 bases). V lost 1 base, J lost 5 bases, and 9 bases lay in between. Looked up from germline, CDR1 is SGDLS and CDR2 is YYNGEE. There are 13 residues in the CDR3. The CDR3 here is CASSVKAGYGYTF. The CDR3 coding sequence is TGTGCCAGCAGCGTAAAGGCAGGGTATGGCTACACCTTC.

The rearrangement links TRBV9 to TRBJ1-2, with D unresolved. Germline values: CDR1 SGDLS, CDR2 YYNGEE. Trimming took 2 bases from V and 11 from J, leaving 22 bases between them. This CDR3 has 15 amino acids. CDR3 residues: CASSVSEDPTMGYTF. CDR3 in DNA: TGTGCCAGCAGCGTCAGTGAGGACCCGACTATGGGGTACACCTTC.

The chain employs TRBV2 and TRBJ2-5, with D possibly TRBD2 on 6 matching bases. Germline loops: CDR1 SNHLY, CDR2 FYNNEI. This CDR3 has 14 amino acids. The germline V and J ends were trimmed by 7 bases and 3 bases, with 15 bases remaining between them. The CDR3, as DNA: TGTGCCAGCAAGGGGACTGACCTAAAAGAGACCCAGTACTTC. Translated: CASKGTDLKETQYF. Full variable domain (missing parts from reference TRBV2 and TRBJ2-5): EPEVTQTPSHQVTQMGQEVILRCVPISNHLYFYWYRQILGQKVEFLVSFYNNEISEKSEIFDDQFSVERPDGSNFTLKIRSTKLEDSAMYFCASKGTDLKETQYFGPGTRLLVL.

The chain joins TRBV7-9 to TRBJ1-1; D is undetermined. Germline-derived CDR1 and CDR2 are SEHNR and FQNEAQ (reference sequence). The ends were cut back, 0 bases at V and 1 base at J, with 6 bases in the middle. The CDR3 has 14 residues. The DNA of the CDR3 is TGTGCCAGCAGCTTAGCTGGGCCGAACACTGAAGCTTTCTTT. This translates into CASSLAGPNTEAFF. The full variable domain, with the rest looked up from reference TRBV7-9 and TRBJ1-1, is DTGVSQNPRHKITKRGQNVTFRCDPISEHNRLYWYRQTLGQGPEFLTYFQNEAQLEKSRLLSDRFSAERPKGSFSTLEIQRTEQGDSAMYLCASSLAGPNTEAFFGQGTRLTVV.

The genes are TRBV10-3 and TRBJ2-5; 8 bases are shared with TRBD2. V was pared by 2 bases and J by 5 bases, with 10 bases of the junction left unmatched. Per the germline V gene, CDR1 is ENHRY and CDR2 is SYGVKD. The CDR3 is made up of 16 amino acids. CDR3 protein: CAISEVDGGAYETQYF. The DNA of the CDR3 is TGTGCCATCAGTGAGGTCGACGGGGGGGCTTATGAGACCCAGTACTTC.

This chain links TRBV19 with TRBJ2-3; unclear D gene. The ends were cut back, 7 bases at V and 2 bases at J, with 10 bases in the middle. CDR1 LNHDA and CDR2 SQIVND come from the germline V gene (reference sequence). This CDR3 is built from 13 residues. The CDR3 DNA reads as TGTGCCAGTAATTTCGGGTACACAGATACGCAGTATTTT. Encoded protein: CASNFGYTDTQYF.

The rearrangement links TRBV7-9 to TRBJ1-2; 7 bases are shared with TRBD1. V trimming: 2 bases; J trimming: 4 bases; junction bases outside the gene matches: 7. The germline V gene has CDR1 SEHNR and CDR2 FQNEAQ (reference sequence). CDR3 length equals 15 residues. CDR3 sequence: CASSLRAGGGYGYTF. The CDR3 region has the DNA TGTGCCAGCAGCTTACGGGCAGGGGGAGGCTATGGCTACACCTTC.